The 20 T cell receptor beta chains in this list originate from one sample, sequenced in a study of glioma-infiltrating T cells after dendritic cell vaccination. Time point noted: after dendritic cell vaccination, including at tumor progression/relapse. Assay: immunoSEQ multiplex PCR; the TCRdb copy retains only in-frame clones and omits some. The sample consists of roughly 85,000 clones, 85% of them appearing once. This specimen was blood, taken after dendritic cell vaccination. The receptors come from a human donor with glioblastoma.

This rearrangement joins TRBV27 to TRBJ1-2, with D possibly TRBD1 on 5 matching bases. This CDR3 comprises 14 residues. V gave up 0 bases and J gave up 5 bases, with 10 bases separating them. The germline V gene has CDR1 MNHEY and CDR2 SMNVEV (reference sequence). DNA for the CDR3: TGTGCCAGCAGTTTATCGGGGGGGGTGTATGGCTACACCTTC. This encodes CASSLSGGVYGYTF.

The chain couples TRBV6-5 to TRBJ2-5, with TRBD2 identical over 12 bases. The J call may be mistaken, given a closer DNA end match to TRBJ2-7. CDR3 length equals 15 residues. CDR1 is MNHEY and CDR2 is SVGAGI in the germline V gene. The CDR3 bases are TGTGCCAGCAGTTACTCGACTAGCGGGAGTCGCGAGCAGTACTTC. Protein: CASSYSTSGSREQYF.

V gene TRBV20-1 combines with J gene TRBJ2-7, with no clear D. V was shortened by 0 bases and J by 3 bases, with 3 bases between the two germline ends. The CDR3 length is 11 residues. In germline, CDR1 is DFQATT, CDR2 SNEGSKA (reference sequence). The CDR3, as DNA: TGCAGTGCTAGAGAACACTACGAGCAGTACTTC. It codes for CSAREHYEQYF.

V and J are TRBV7-2 and TRBJ2-1; tentatively, D is TRBD1 (5 bases). This CDR3 has 15 residues. Trimming shortened V by 3 bases and J by 3 bases, and 12 bases separated the two germline ends. Germline values: CDR1 SGHTA, CDR2 FQGNSA. The CDR3 spells CASSFSWGLYNEQFF. The CDR3, as DNA: TGTGCCAGCAGCTTTTCATGGGGCCTCTACAATGAGCAGTTCTTC.

The chain couples TRBV19 to TRBJ2-6; D perhaps matches TRBD2 (5 bases). Germline CDR1 is LNHDA and CDR2 is SQIVND (reference sequence). The V end was cut by 7 bases, the J end by 9 bases, with 13 bases between. CDR3 length: 13 amino acids. This chain's CDR3 is CASTPTGNNVLTF. The CDR3 nucleotides are TGTGCCAGTACCCCAACGGGGAACAACGTCCTGACTTTC.

This clone was detected only once. This sequence joins TRBV4-2 and TRBJ2-1; 8 bases match TRBD2. With 1 base clipped from V and 8 bases from J, the junction kept 10 bases outside the gene matches. Germline V gene sequence: CDR1 LGHNA, CDR2 YNFKEQ. The CDR3 extends over 16 amino acids. CDR3 nucleotides: TGTGCCAGCAGCCAAGGGAGGACGGGAGGGCCAGATGAGCAGTTCTTC. As protein: CASSQGRTGGPDEQFF.

V gene TRBV18 combines with J gene TRBJ2-7, with 10 bases lining up with TRBD2. V dropped 3 bases and J dropped 5; count of bases not matched to a gene: 13. Per the germline V gene, CDR1 is KGHSH and CDR2 is LQKENI. CDR3 length: 17 amino acids. The CDR3 loop reads CASSPEILAGVFDEQYF. The CDR3 DNA is TGTGCCAGCTCACCGGAAATTCTAGCGGGGGTTTTTGACGAGCAGTACTTC.

V usage is TRBV7-2 and J usage is TRBJ2-5, with 7 bases fitting TRBD2. The CDR3 is 15 residues long. From germline, CDR1 is SGHTA and CDR2 FQGNSA. The ends lost 3 bases at V and 0 bases at J; junction bases unmatched: 4. The CDR3 is CASSFQREYQETQYF. The CDR3 DNA is TGTGCCAGCAGCTTCCAGCGGGAATACCAAGAGACCCAGTACTTC.

J is TRBJ1-5 and V is TRBV19, with TRBD1 matching 8 bases. CDR1 and CDR2 (germline): LNHDA, SQIVND (reference sequence). J gave up 7 bases and V 4 bases, and 9 bases lay outside the gene matches. The CDR3 has 15 residues. This CDR3 is CASSTRTGLEQPQHF. CDR3 bases: TGTGCCAGTAGTACCCGGACAGGGCTAGAGCAGCCCCAGCATTTT.

The chain couples TRBV27 to TRBJ2-7; 7 bases are shared with TRBD1. Per the germline V gene, CDR1 is MNHEY and CDR2 is SMNVEV (reference sequence). The CDR3 extends over 13 amino acids. J lost 0 bases, V lost 8 bases, and 4 bases had no gene match. CDR3 amino acids: CASSTGPSYEQYF. The CDR3 DNA reads TGTGCCAGCTCGACAGGGCCCTCCTACGAGCAGTACTTC.

The CDR3 loop reads CASSSPGVTNEKLFF. The CDR3 region has the DNA TGCGCCAGCAGCTCCCCAGGGGTCACTAATGAAAAACTGTTTTTT. This sequence joins TRBV5-1 and TRBJ1-4; D perhaps matches TRBD1 (6 bases). CDR1 and CDR2 from the germline V gene are SGHRS and YFSETQ. Trimming cost V 3 bases and J 2 bases, with 11 bases left between them. The CDR3 sequence is 15 residues long.

This clone was detected a few times. The chain carries TRBV14 and TRBJ1-4; D is uncertain. CDR3 length: 14 residues. V was trimmed by 6 bases and J by 6 bases, leaving 14 bases between them. CDR1 and CDR2 from the germline V gene are SGHDN and FVKESK. CDR3 sequence (DNA): TGTGCCAGCAGTCCAATGGGAGGACATGAAAAACTGTTTTTT. Protein product: CASSPMGGHEKLFF.

V and J are TRBV5-1 and TRBJ2-7; 9 bases align to TRBD2. The CDR3 runs to 19 residues. Germline assignment: CDR1 SGHRS and CDR2 YFSETQ. The V gene end was trimmed by 4 bases and the J gene end by 7 bases; junction bases not matched to a gene: 24. The CDR3 protein is CASSPTASGIRIGTTEQYF. The CDR3, as DNA: TGCGCCAGCAGCCCTACTGCTAGCGGGATTCGGATCGGGACTACGGAGCAGTACTTC.

The chain combines TRBV7-2 with TRBJ1-1, with TRBD1 as a possible D gene (5 bases). The germline CDR1 and CDR2 sequences are SGHTA and FQGNSA. The CDR3 spans 14 residues. The V end lost 7 bases, the J end lost 3 bases, and 15 bases lay between the germline ends. The CDR3 protein is CASTNQGKYTEAFF. As DNA, the CDR3 is TGTGCCAGCACCAACCAGGGAAAGTACACTGAAGCTTTCTTT.

The V call is TRBV29-1, the J call TRBJ2-1, with a weak D call TRBD2 (6 bases). Germline values: CDR1 SQVTM, CDR2 ANQGSEA. This CDR3 comprises 15 residues. V was pared by 4 bases and J by 2 bases, with 15 bases between. CDR3 region: CSVAPRASAYNEQFF. The CDR3 DNA sequence: TGCAGCGTTGCCCCCAGGGCTAGCGCCTACAATGAGCAGTTCTTC.

This clone was counted once. The J gene is TRBJ1-4, the V gene TRBV7-9; 9 bases are a match to TRBD1. V shed 1 base and J 7 bases; nucleotides not matched to a gene: 10. The CDR3 contains 17 residues. Looked up from germline, CDR1 is SEHNR and CDR2 is FQNEAQ (reference sequence). The CDR3 reads CASSLDARGQGSEKLFF. The CDR3 DNA reads TGTGCCAGCAGCTTAGACGCGCGGGGACAGGGAAGTGAAAAACTGTTTTTT.

The gene calls are TRBV4-3 and TRBJ2-7; D not certain. CDR3 length: 14 residues. V lost 1 base to trimming and J lost 2 bases, with 9 bases between them. Looked up from germline, CDR1 is LGHNA and CDR2 is YSLEER. DNA of the CDR3: TGCGCCAGCAGCCAAGCCGGGTCCACCTACGAGCAGTACTTC. Protein: CASSQAGSTYEQYF.

The chain uses TRBV7-3 and TRBJ2-5, with TRBD2 as a possible D gene (6 bases). The germline V gene encodes CDR1 SGHTA and CDR2 FQGTGA. Trimming removed 3 bases at V and 5 bases at J, with 10 bases between. CDR3 length: 13 amino acids. The CDR3 loop is CASSFVGGETQYF. The CDR3 DNA is TGTGCCAGCAGCTTCGTCGGGGGTGAGACCCAGTACTTC.

V usage is TRBV18 and J usage is TRBJ2-7; 8 positions agree with TRBD1. Germline lookup yields CDR1 KGHSH and CDR2 LQKENI. After removal of 3 bases from V and 4 bases from J, the junction contained 8 bases not matched to a gene. CDR3 length equals 15 residues. The CDR3 region is CASSPTDRDIYEQYF. CDR3 bases: TGTGCCAGCTCACCTACGGACAGGGACATATACGAGCAGTACTTC. The full variable domain, with the rest looked up from reference TRBV18 and TRBJ2-7, is NAGVMQNPRHLVRRRGQEARLRCSPMKGHSHVYWYRQLPEEGLKFMVYLQKENIIDESGMPKERFSAEFPKEGPSILRIQQVVRGDSAAYFCASSPTDRDIYEQYFGPGTRLTVT.

V and J are TRBV9 and TRBJ2-1, with 11 bases lining up with TRBD2. The CDR3 covers 16 residues. J gave up 5 bases and V 0 bases, and 4 bases lay outside the gene matches. Germline CDR1 is SGDLS and CDR2 is YYNGEE. Written as DNA, the CDR3 is TGTGCCAGCAGCGTAGGGAGTAGCGGGGGGGACAATGAGCAGTTCTTC. As protein: CASSVGSSGGDNEQFF.